This T cell receptor beta chain was observed in a study of blood T cell repertoires in COVID-19. The CDR3 contains 15 residues. Trimming removed 8 bases at V and 5 bases at J, with 22 bases between. Per the germline V gene, CDR1 is GTSNPN and CDR2 is SVGIG (reference sequence). Sequenced by immunoSEQ multiplex PCR; TCRdb stores in-frame clones only, minus some. The profile shows around 300,000 clones, approximately 85% of them singletons. This TCR came from a woman aged 70 to 79 with acute or convalescent COVID-19. The chain combines TRBV30 with TRBJ1-3, with D possibly TRBD1 on 6 matching bases. The sample consisted of peripheral blood. The CDR3 coding sequence is TGTGCCCTAGGGGGAATACAGGGTAGCCGAAACACCATATATTTT. Translating it yields CALGGIQGSRNTIYF.